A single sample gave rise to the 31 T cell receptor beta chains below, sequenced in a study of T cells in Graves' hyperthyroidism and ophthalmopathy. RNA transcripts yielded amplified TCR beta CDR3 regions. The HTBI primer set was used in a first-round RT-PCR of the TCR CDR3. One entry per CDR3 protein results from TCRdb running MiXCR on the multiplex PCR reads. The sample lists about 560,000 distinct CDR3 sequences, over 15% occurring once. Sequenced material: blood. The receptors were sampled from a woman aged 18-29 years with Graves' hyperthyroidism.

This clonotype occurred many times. This chain's CDR3 is CASSLPGTGGHQYF. CDR3 coding DNA: TGTGCCAGCAGCTTACCTGGGACAGGGGGCCATCAGTACTTC. V and J are TRBV7-2 and TRBJ2-5; 12 nucleotides agree with TRBD1. Germline CDR1 reads SGHTA; CDR2 reads FQGNSA. The trim removed 2 bases at V and 11 bases at J, leaving 6 bases unmatched. CDR3 size: 14 residues.

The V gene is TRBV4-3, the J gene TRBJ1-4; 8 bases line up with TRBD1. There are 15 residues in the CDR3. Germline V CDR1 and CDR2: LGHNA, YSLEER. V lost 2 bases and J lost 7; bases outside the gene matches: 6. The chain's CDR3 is CASSQFSQGAEKLFF. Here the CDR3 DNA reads TGCGCCAGCAGCCAATTCTCGCAGGGGGCTGAAAAACTGTTTTTT.

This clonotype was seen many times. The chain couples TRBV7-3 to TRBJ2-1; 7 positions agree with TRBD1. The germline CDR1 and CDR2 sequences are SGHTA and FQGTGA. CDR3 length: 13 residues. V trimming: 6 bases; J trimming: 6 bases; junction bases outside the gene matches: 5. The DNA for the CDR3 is TGTGCCAGCAGTCCTGACAGGGCCAATGAGCAGTTCTTC. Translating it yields CASSPDRANEQFF. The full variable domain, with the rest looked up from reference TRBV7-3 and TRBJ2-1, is GAGVSQTPSNKVTEKGKYVELRCDPISGHTALYWYRQSLGQGPEFLIYFQGTGAADDSGLPNDRFFAVRPEGSVSTLKIQRTERGDSAVYLCASSPDRANEQFFGPGTRLTVL.

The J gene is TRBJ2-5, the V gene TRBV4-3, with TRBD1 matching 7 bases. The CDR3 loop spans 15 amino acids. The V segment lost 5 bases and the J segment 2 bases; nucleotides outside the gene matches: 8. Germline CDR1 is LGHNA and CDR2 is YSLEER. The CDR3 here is CASSSNLQGQETQYF. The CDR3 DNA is TGCGCCAGCAGCAGCAACCTACAGGGGCAAGAGACCCAGTACTTC.

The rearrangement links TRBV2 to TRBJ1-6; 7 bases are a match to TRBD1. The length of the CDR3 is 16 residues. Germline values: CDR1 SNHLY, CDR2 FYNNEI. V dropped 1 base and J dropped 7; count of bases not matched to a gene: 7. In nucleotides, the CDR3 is TGTGCCAGCAGTGAAGAGACAGGGATGAAGAATTCACCCCTCCACTTT. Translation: CASSEETGMKNSPLHF.

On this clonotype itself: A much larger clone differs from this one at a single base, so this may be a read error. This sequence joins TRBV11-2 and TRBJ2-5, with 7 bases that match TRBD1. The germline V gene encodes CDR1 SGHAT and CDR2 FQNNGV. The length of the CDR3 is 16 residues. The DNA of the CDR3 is TGTGCCAGCAGTCAAACGGGACAGACGGTACAAGGGACCCAGTACTTC. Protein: CASSQTGQTVQGTQYF.

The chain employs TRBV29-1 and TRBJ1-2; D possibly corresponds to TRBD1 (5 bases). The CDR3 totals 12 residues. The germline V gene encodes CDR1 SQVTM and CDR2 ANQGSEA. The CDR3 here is CITSGAGSGYTF. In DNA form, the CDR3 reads TGCATTACCAGTGGGGCAGGTAGTGGCTACACCTTC.

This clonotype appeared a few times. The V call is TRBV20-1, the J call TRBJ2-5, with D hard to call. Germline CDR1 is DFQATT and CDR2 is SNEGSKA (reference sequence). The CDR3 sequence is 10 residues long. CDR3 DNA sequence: TGCAGGAGACTTGTAGAGACCCAGTACTTC. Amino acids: CRRLVETQYF.

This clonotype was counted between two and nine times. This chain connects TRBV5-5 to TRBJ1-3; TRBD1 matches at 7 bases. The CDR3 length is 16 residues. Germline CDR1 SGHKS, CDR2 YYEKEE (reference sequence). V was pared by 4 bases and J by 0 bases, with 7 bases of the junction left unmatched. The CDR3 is CASSRRTGVSGNTIYF. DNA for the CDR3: TGTGCCAGCAGCCGCCGGACAGGCGTCTCTGGAAACACCATATATTTT.

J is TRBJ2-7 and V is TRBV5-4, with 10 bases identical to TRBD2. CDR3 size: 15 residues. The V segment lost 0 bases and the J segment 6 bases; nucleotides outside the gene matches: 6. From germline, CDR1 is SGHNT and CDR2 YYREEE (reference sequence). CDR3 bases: TGTGCCAGCAGCTTGGAGCGGGGGGGCGTAAGCGAGCAGTACTTC. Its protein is CASSLERGGVSEQYF.

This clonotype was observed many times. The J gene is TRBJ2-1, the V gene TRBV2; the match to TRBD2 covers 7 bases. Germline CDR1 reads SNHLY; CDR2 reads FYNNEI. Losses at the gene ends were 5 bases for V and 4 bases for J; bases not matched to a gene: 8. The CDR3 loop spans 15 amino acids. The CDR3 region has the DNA TGTGCCAGCAGTCGAGCGGGAATACGATACAATGAGCAGTTCTTC. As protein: CASSRAGIRYNEQFF.

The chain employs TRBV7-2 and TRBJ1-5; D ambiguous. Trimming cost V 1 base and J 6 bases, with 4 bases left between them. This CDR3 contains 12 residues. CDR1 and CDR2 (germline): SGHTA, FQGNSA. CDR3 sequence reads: CASSLDIQPQHF. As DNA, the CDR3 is TGTGCCAGCAGCTTAGATATTCAGCCCCAGCATTTT.

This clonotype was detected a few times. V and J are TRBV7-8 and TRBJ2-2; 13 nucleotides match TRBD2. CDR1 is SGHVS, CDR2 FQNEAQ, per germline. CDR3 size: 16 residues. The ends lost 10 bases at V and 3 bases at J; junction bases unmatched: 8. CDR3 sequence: CANERLAGGHTGELFF. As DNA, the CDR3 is TGTGCCAACGAGAGACTAGCGGGAGGACACACCGGGGAGCTGTTTTTT.

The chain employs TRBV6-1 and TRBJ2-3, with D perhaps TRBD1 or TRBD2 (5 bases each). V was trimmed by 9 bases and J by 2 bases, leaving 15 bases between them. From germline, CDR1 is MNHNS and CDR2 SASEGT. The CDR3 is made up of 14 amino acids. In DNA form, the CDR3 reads TGTGCCAGTACCCGGGACGGCGCCACAGATACGCAGTATTTT. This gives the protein CASTRDGATDTQYF.

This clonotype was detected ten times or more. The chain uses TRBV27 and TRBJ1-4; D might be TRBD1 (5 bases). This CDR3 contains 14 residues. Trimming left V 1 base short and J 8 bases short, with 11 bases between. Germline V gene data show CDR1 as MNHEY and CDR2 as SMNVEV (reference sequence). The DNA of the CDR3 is TGTGCCAGCAGTTTATACGGGGGAGTCGAAAAACTGTTTTTT. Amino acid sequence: CASSLYGGVEKLFF.

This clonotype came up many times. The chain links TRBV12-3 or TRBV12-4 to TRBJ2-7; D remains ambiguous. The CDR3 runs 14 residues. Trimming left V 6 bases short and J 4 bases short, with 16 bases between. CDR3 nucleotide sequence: TGTGCCAGCAGCCCATTTTCTCCTGGGTACGAGCAGTACTTC. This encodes CASSPFSPGYEQYF.

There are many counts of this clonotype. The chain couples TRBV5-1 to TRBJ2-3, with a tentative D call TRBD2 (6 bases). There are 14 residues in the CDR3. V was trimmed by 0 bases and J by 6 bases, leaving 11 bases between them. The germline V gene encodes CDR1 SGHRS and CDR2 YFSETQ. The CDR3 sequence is CASSLAAGLDTQYF. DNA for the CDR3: TGCGCCAGCAGCTTGGCTGCGGGGCTGGATACGCAGTATTTT.

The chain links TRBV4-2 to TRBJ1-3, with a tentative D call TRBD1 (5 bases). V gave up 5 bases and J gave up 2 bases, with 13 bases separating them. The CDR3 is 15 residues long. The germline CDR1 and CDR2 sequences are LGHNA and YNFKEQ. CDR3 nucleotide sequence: TGTGCCAGCAGCACACACCAGGGAGCTGGAAACACCATATATTTT. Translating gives CASSTHQGAGNTIYF.

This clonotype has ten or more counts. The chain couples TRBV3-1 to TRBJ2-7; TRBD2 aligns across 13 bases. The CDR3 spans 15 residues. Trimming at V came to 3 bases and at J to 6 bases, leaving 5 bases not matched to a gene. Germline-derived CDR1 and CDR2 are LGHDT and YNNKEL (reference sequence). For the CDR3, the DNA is TGTGCCAGCAGCCAGAGACTAGCGGGAGGTGTCGAGCAGTACTTC. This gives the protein CASSQRLAGGVEQYF.

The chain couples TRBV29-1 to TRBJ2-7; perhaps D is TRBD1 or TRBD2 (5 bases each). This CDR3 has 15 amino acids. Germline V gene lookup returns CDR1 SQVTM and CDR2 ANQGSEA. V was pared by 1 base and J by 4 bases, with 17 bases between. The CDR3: CSVEGSGAHQYEQYF. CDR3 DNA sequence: TGCAGCGTTGAAGGATCCGGGGCCCATCAATACGAGCAGTACTTC.

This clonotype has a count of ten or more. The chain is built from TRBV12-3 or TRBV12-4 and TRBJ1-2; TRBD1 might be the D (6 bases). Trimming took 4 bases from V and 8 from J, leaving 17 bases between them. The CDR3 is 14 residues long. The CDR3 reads CASSSPAGGDGYTF. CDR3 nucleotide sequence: TGTGCCAGCAGTTCCCCTGCTGGGGGCGACGGCTACACCTTC.

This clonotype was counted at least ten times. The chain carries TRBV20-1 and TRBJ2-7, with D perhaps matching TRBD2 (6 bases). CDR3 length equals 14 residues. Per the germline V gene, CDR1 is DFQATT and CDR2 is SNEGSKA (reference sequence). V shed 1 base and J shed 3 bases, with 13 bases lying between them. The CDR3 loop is CSARVAGPYYEQYF. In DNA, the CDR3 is TGCAGTGCTAGAGTTGCGGGACCCTACTACGAGCAGTACTTC.

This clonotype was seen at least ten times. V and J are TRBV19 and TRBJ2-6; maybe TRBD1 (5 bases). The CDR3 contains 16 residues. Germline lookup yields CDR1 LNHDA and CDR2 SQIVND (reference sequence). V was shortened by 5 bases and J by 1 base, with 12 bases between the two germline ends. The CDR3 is CASSLGLVSGANVLTF. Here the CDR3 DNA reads TGTGCCAGTAGTCTGGGGCTTGTGTCTGGGGCCAACGTCCTGACTTTC.

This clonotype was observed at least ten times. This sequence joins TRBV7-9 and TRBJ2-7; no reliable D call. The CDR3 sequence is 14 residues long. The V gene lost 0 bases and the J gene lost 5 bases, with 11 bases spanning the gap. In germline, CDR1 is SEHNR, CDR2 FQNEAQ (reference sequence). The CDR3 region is CASSLARFANEQYF. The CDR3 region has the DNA TGTGCCAGCAGCTTAGCCAGGTTTGCCAACGAGCAGTACTTC.

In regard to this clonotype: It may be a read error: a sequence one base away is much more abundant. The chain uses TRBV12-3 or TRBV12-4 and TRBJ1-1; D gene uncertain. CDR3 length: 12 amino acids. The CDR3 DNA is TGTGACAGCAGTCTCTTCGGGAGTGAAGCTTTCTTT. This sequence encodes CDSSLFGSEAFF.

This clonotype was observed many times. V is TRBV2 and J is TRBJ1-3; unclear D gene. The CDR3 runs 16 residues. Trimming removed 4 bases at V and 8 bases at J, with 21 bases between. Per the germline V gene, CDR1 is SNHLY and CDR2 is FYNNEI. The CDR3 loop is CASSVGRGSSTDTIYF. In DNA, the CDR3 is TGTGCCAGCAGTGTTGGCCGCGGCTCCTCGACGGACACCATATATTTT. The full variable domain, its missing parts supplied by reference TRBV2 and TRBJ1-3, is EPEVTQTPSHQVTQMGQEVILRCVPISNHLYFYWYRQILGQKVEFLVSFYNNEISEKSEIFDDQFSVERPDGSNFTLKIRSTKLEDSAMYFCASSVGRGSSTDTIYFGEGSWLTVV.

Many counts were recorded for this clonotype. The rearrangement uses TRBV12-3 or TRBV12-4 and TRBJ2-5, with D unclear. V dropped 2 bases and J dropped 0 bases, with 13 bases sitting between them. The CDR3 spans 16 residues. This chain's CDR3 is CASSLFLGGYQETQYF. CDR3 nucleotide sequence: TGTGCCAGCAGTTTATTCCTAGGCGGATACCAAGAGACCCAGTACTTC.

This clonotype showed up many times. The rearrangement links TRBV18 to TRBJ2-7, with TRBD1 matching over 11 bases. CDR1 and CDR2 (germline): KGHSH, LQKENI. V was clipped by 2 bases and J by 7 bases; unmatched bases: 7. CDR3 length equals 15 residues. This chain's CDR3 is CASSPSGQGAREQYF. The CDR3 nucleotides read TGTGCCAGCTCACCAAGTGGACAGGGGGCTCGGGAGCAGTACTTC.

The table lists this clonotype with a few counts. CDR3 loop: CASSVGLAGALADTQYF. CDR3 nucleotides: TGTGCCAGCAGCGTAGGGCTAGCGGGGGCCCTGGCAGATACGCAGTATTTT. The chain employs TRBV9 and TRBJ2-3; TRBD2 aligns across 10 bases. Trimming removed 0 bases from V and 4 bases from J; junction bases left unmatched: 8. The V gene's germline CDR1 is SGDLS and CDR2 YYNGEE. The CDR3 extends over 17 amino acids. Complete variable domain (other parts from reference TRBV9 and TRBJ2-3): DSGVTQTPKHLITATGQRVTLRCSPRSGDLSVYWYQQSLDQGLQFLIQYYNGEERAKGNILERFSAQQFPDLHSELNLSSLELGDSALYFCASSVGLAGALADTQYFGPGTRLTVL.

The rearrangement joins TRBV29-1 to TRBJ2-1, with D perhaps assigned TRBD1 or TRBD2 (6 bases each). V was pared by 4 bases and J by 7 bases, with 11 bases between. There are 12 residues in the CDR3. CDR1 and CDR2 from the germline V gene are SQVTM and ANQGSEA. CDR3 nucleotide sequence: TGCAGCGTTGGAGGGGGGTGGAATGAGCAGTTCTTC. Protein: CSVGGGWNEQFF.

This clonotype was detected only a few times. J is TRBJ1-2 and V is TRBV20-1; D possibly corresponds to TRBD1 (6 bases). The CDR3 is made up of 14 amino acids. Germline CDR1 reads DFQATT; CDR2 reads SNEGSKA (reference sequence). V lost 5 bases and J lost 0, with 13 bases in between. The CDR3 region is CSAGQDSTNYGYTF. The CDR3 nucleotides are TGCAGTGCTGGTCAGGACAGCACTAACTATGGCTACACCTTC.